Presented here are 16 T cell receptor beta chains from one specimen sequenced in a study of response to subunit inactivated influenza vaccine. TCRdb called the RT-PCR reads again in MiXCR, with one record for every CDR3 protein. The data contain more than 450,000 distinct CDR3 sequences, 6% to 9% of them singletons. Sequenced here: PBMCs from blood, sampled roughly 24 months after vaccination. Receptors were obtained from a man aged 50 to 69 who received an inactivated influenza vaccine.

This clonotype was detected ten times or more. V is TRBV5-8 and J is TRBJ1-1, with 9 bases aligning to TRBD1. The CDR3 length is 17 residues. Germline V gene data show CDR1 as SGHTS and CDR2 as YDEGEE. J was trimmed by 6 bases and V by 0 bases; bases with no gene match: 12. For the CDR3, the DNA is TGTGCCAGCAGCTTGGCCCGGGACAGGGTTCTAGGTTCTGAAGCTTTCTTT. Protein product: CASSLARDRVLGSEAFF.

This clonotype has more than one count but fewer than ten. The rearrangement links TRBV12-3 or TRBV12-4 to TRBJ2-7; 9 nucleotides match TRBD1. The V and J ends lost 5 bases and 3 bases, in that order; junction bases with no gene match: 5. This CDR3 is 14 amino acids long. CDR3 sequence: CASSGQGRVYEQYF. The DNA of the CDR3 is TGTGCCAGCAGTGGACAGGGGAGGGTCTACGAGCAGTACTTC.

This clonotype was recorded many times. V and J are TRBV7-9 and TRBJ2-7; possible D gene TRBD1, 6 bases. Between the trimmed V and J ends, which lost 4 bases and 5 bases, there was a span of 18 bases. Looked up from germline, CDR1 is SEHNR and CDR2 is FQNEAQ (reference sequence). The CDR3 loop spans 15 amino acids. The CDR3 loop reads CASSSDTGNPNEQYF. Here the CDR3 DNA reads TGTGCCAGCAGCTCTGATACAGGGAATCCCAACGAGCAGTACTTC.

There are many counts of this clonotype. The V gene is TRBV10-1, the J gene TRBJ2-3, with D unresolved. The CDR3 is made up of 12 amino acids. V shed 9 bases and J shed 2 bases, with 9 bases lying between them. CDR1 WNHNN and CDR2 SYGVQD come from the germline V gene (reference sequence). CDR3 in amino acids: CASGPSTDTQYF. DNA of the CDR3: TGCGCCAGTGGCCCTTCCACAGATACGCAGTATTTT.

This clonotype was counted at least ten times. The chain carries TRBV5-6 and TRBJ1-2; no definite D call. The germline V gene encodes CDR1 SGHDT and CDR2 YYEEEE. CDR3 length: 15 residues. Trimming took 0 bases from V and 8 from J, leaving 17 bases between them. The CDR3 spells CASSLVTGALVGYTF. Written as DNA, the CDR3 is TGTGCCAGCAGCTTGGTAACCGGCGCCCTTGTAGGCTACACCTTC.

CDR3 nucleotide sequence: TGTGCCAGCAGTTATGAAGGACAGGGGGCATGGGAGACCCAGTACTTC. Translation gives CASSYEGQGAWETQYF. The chain uses TRBV2 and TRBJ2-5, with 11 bases matching TRBD1. CDR3 length: 16 residues. Germline V gene lookup returns CDR1 SNHLY and CDR2 FYNNEI. J was trimmed by 5 bases and V by 5 bases; bases with no gene match: 10.

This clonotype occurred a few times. CDR3 DNA sequence: TGTGCCAGCAGCTTGGGCAGGGGACCAAATGAAAAACTGTTTTTT. Residues: CASSLGRGPNEKLFF. This chain links TRBV5-4 with TRBJ1-4, with D perhaps matching TRBD1 (6 bases). This CDR3 has 15 amino acids. Trimming removed 0 bases at V and 5 bases at J, with 11 bases between. Per the germline V gene, CDR1 is SGHNT and CDR2 is YYREEE (reference sequence).

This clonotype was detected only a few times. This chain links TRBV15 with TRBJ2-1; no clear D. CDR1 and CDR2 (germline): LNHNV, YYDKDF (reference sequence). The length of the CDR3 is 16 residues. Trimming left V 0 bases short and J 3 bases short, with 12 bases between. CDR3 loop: CATSRDLTAFYNEQFF. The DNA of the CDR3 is TGTGCCACCAGCAGAGATCTCACGGCATTCTACAATGAGCAGTTCTTC.

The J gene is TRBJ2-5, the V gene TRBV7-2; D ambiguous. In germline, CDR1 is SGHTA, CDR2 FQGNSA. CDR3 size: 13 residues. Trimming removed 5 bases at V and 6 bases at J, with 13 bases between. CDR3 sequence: CASSTHGDQTQYF. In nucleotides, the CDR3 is TGTGCCAGCAGCACCCACGGCGATCAGACCCAGTACTTC.

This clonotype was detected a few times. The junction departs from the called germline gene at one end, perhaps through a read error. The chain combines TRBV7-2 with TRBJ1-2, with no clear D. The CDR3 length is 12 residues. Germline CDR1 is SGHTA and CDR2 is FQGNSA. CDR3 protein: CASILADYGYTF. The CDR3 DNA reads TGTGCCAGCATCTTAGCAGACTATGGCTACACCTTC. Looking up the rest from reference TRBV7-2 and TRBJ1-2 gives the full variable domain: GAGVSQSPSNKVTEKGKDVELRCDPISGHTALYWYRQSLGQGLEFLIYFQGNSAPDKSGLPSDRFSAERTGGSVSTLTIQRTQQEDSAVYLCASILADYGYTFGSGTRLTVV.

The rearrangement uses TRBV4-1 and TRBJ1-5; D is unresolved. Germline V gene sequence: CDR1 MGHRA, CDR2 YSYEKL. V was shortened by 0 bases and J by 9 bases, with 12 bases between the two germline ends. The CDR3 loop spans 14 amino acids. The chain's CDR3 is CASSQDGPIRPQHF. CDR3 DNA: TGCGCCAGCAGCCAAGATGGGCCAATACGGCCCCAGCATTTT.

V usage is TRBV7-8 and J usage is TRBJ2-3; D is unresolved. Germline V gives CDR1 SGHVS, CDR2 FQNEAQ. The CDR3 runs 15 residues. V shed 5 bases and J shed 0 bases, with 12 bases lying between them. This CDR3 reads CASSPTPDSTDTQYF. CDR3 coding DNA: TGTGCCAGCAGCCCGACACCAGATAGCACAGATACGCAGTATTTT.

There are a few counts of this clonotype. The CDR3 DNA follows: TGCAGCGCTGGAGGGACGGGAGGCACAACTAATGAAAAACTGTTTTTT. Translation gives CSAGGTGGTTNEKLFF. This sequence joins TRBV29-1 and TRBJ1-4, with D tentatively TRBD1 (5 bases). This CDR3 is built from 16 residues. Per germline, CDR1 SQVTM and CDR2 ANQGSEA. The V and J ends lost 7 bases and 0 bases respectively, with 18 bases between them. Filled out from reference TRBV29-1 and TRBJ1-4, the complete variable domain reads SAVISQKPSRDICQRGTSLTIQCQVDSQVTMMFWYRQQPGQSLTLIATANQGSEATYESGFVIDKFPISRPNLTFSTLTVSNMSPEDSSIYLCSAGGTGGTTNEKLFFGSGTQLSVL.

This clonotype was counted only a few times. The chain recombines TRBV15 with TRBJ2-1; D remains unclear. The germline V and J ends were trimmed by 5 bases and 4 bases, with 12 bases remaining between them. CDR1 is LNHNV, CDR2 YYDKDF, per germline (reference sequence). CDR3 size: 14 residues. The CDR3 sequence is CATSPRAGYNEQFF. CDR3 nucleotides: TGTGCCACCAGCCCCCGGGCTGGATACAATGAGCAGTTCTTC. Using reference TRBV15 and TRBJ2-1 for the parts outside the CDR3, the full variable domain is DAMVIQNPRYQVTQFGKPVTLSCSQTLNHNVMYWYQQKSSQAPKLLFHYYDKDFNNEADTPDNFQSRRPNTSFCFLDIRSPGLGDTAMYLCATSPRAGYNEQFFGPGTRLTVL.

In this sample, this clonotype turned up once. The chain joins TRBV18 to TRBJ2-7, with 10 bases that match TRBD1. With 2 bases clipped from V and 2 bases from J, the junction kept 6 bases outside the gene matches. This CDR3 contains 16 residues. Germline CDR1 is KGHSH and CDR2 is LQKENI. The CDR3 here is CASSPGIGTGAYEQYF. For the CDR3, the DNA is TGTGCCAGCTCACCAGGAATCGGGACAGGGGCCTACGAGCAGTACTTC.

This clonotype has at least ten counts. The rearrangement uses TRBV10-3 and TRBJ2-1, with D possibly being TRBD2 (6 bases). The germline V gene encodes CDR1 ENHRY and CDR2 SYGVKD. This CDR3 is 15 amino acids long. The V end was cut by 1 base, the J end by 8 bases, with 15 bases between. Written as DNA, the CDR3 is TGTGCCATCAGTGAGTTAGGACTACGTCGCCATGAGCAGTTCTTC. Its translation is CAISELGLRRHEQFF.